Listed below are T cell receptor beta chains from one sample, sequenced in a study of cytomegalovirus exposure and HLA in healthy donors. Data came from immunoSEQ multiplex PCR; TCRdb stores just in-frame clones and leaves some out. The sample has 200,000 or so clones; around nine tenths are singletons. Sequenced input: PBMCs. These receptors were obtained from a woman aged 18-29 years in good health and CMV-seropositive. Both conserved end residues are part of each CDR3. A D gene is named only where the DNA matches it firmly. The size entry is marked missing in some rows and otherwise reads once, few, many or a size class.

length	V	D	J	size	CDR3	DNA
13	TRBV4-1	-	TRBJ2-2	-	CASSQGASGELFF	TGCGCCAGCAGCCAGGGGGCTAGCGGGGAGCTGTTTTTT
15	TRBV7-2	TRBD1	TRBJ1-1	-	CASSIQGATGTEAFF	TGTGCCAGCAGCATACAGGGGGCGACCGGCACTGAAGCTTTCTTT
17	TRBV4-1	TRBD1	TRBJ1-1	-	CASSQEGDRGLNTEAFF	TGCGCCAGCAGCCAAGAGGGGGACAGGGGGCTTAACACTGAAGCTTTCTTT
15	TRBV9	TRBD1	TRBJ1-2	-	CASSGGQALNYGYTF	TGTGCCAGCAGCGGGGGACAGGCCCTTAACTATGGCTACACCTTC
14	TRBV2	-	TRBJ1-1	few	CASRDSGGDTEAFF	TGTGCCAGCAGAGACTCCGGGGGAGACACTGAAGCTTTCTTT
11	TRBV21-1	-	TRBJ2-7	few	CASTGRYEQYF	TGTGCCAGCACCGGGAGGTACGAGCAGTACTTC
12	TRBV6-5	-	TRBJ1-1	few	CASSYSTGEAFF	TGTGCCAGCAGTTACTCGACAGGAGAAGCTTTCTTT
15	TRBV5-1	-	TRBJ1-2	-	CASSLDARPNYGYTF	TGCGCCAGCAGCTTGGACGCTAGACCTAACTATGGCTACACCTTC
16	TRBV19	TRBD2	TRBJ2-7	-	CASSISGPTRYYEQYF	TGTGCCAGTAGTATTAGCGGGCCCACAAGATACTACGAGCAGTACTTC
13	TRBV7-2	-	TRBJ1-1	-	CASSLTRNTEAFF	TGTGCCAGCAGCCTTACAAGAAACACTGAAGCTTTCTTT
21	TRBV28	-	TRBJ1-1	-	CASSFGGLKSTLGRENTEAFF	TGTGCCAGCAGTTTTGGAGGTTTAAAATCGACATTAGGCCGGGAGAACACTGAAGCTTTCTTT
13	TRBV2	TRBD2	TRBJ2-5	-	CASTAGVGETQYF	TGTGCCAGCACGGCGGGGGTCGGGGAGACCCAGTACTTC
15	TRBV9	TRBD1	TRBJ2-6	-	CASSVDRAGANVLTF	TGTGCCAGCAGCGTCGACAGGGCTGGGGCCAACGTCCTGACTTTC
14	TRBV5-1	-	TRBJ1-4	-	CASSTGNLNEKLFF	TGCGCCAGCAGTACAGGGAATCTTAATGAAAAACTGTTTTTT
15	TRBV6-5	TRBD1	TRBJ1-5	once	CASRSTGGRNQPQHF	TGTGCCAGCAGGTCGACAGGGGGCCGCAATCAGCCCCAGCATTTT
17	TRBV11-2	TRBD1	TRBJ1-5	-	CASSQLRSGTGFQPQHF	TGTGCCAGCAGCCAACTTAGATCCGGGACAGGGTTTCAGCCCCAGCATTTT
13	TRBV28	TRBD2	TRBJ2-7	-	CASAERGPYEQYF	TGTGCCAGCGCTGAGCGGGGGCCCTACGAGCAGTACTTC
14	TRBV7-6	-	TRBJ2-2	-	CASSLQGNTGELFF	TGTGCCAGCAGTTTACAGGGGAACACCGGGGAGCTGTTTTTT
14	TRBV6-1	-	TRBJ1-5	-	CASSARTGNQPQHF	TGTGCCAGCAGTGCGAGGACAGGCAATCAGCCCCAGCATTTT
17	TRBV4-1	TRBD2	TRBJ2-2	-	CASSQDRGGSKAGELFF	TGCGCCAGCAGCCAAGATCGGGGGGGCAGCAAGGCCGGGGAGCTGTTTTTT
14	TRBV27	-	TRBJ1-2	-	CASSPPDSNYGYTF	TGTGCCAGCAGTCCACCGGACAGTAACTATGGCTACACCTTC
17	TRBV15	TRBD2	TRBJ2-3	-	CATSPRLAGVGTDTQYF	TGTGCCACCAGCCCCCGGCTAGCGGGGGTAGGCACAGATACGCAGTATTTT
14	TRBV27	-	TRBJ1-1	-	CASRPLGGNTEAFF	TGTGCCAGCAGACCCCTGGGGGGGAACACTGAAGCTTTCTTT
16	TRBV5-4	-	TRBJ1-1	-	CASSPITRVMNTEAFF	TGTGCCAGCAGTCCCATCACACGGGTAATGAACACTGAAGCTTTCTTT
15	TRBV6-1	TRBD1	TRBJ1-3	-	CASSEGQGAGNTIYF	TGTGCCAGCAGTGAAGGACAGGGGGCTGGAAACACCATATATTTT